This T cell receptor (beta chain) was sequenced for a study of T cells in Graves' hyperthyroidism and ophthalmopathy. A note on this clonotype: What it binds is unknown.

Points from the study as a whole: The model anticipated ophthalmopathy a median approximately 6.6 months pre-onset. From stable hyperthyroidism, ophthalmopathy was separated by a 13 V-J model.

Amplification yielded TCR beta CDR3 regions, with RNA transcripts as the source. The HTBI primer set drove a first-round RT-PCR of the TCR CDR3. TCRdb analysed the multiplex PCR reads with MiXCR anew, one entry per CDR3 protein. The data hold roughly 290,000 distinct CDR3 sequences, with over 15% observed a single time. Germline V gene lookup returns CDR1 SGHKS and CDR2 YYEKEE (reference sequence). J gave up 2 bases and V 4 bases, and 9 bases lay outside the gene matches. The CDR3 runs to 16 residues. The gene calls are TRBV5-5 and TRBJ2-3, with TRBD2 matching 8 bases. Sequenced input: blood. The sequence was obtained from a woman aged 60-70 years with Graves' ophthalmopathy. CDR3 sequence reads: CASSHTGGGNTDTQYF. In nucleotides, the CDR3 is TGTGCCAGCAGCCACACCGGGGGGGGAAACACAGATACGCAGTATTTT.